These T cell receptor beta chains were read from a single sample in a study of blood T cell repertoires in COVID-19. Only in-frame clones appear in the TCRdb table, and some are missing; sequencing was by immunoSEQ multiplex PCR. The sample lists over 200,000 clones, roughly nine tenths seen once, with under 7.5% in the top ten. Material: peripheral blood. These receptors were obtained from a man aged 55 to 70 who had recovered from COVID-19. CDR3s include the opening cysteine and the closing phenylalanine or tryptophan. D genes are given only for firm matches. Expanded clones are given a class, and other clones once, few, many or no size at all.

clone_size: .; v_call: TRBV14; d_call: .; j_call: TRBJ2-2; cdr3_nt: TGTGCCAGCAGCCAAGACTACAACACCGGGGAGCTGTTTTTT; cdr3_aa: CASSQDYNTGELFF
clone_size: .; v_call: TRBV28; d_call: .; j_call: TRBJ2-7; cdr3_nt: TGTGCCAGCTACCGCGGCCCAGGGGACGAGCAGTACTTC; cdr3_aa: CASYRGPGDEQYF
clone_size: .; v_call: TRBV3-1/TRBV3-2; d_call: .; j_call: TRBJ1-1; cdr3_nt: TGTGCCAGCAGCCAATCGCAGGGGCCTTCTGAAGCTTTCTTT; cdr3_aa: CASSQSQGPSEAFF
clone_size: .; v_call: TRBV7-2; d_call: .; j_call: TRBJ2-7; cdr3_nt: TGTGCCAGCAGCTTGGGGGGTCTAGGCGAGCAGTACTTC; cdr3_aa: CASSLGGLGEQYF
clone_size: .; v_call: TRBV29-1; d_call: .; j_call: TRBJ2-5; cdr3_nt: TGCAGCGTTGACCCCGGGATCCAAGAGACCCAGTACTTC; cdr3_aa: CSVDPGIQETQYF
clone_size: .; v_call: TRBV19; d_call: .; j_call: TRBJ1-2; cdr3_nt: TGTGCCAGTAAGGGGCAGCCGGGCTACTATGGCTACACCTTC; cdr3_aa: CASKGQPGYYGYTF
clone_size: once; v_call: TRBV5-4; d_call: .; j_call: TRBJ2-5; cdr3_nt: TGTGCCAGCAGTTCCCCTCGGGGGGAGACCCAGTACTTC; cdr3_aa: CASSSPRGETQYF
clone_size: .; v_call: TRBV7-9; d_call: .; j_call: TRBJ2-5; cdr3_nt: TGTGCCAGCAGCCGCCGACAGGGTGCGGGGTTAGAGACCCAGTACTTC; cdr3_aa: CASSRRQGAGLETQYF
clone_size: .; v_call: TRBV29-1; d_call: TRBD1; j_call: TRBJ1-1; cdr3_nt: TGCAGCGTTTCCACAGGGGGCACCACTGAAGCTTTCTTT; cdr3_aa: CSVSTGGTTEAFF
clone_size: .; v_call: TRBV7-2; d_call: .; j_call: TRBJ1-1; cdr3_nt: TGTGCCAGCAGCTTCGGGATAGACACTGAAGCTTTCTTT; cdr3_aa: CASSFGIDTEAFF
clone_size: .; v_call: TRBV27; d_call: .; j_call: TRBJ1-2; cdr3_nt: TGTGCCAGCAGTTTGTACGGAGCTAACTATGGCTACACCTTC; cdr3_aa: CASSLYGANYGYTF
clone_size: .; v_call: TRBV7-9; d_call: .; j_call: TRBJ2-5; cdr3_nt: TGTGCCAGCAGCTTAGAGGCCAGGTCTGCCGTGACCCAGTACTTC; cdr3_aa: CASSLEARSAVTQYF
clone_size: .; v_call: TRBV5-1; d_call: .; j_call: TRBJ1-2; cdr3_nt: TGCGCCAGCAGAAAACAGGAGCTGATTGCTTTTTATGGCTACACCTTC; cdr3_aa: CASRKQELIAFYGYTF
clone_size: .; v_call: TRBV14; d_call: .; j_call: TRBJ1-6; cdr3_nt: TGTGCCAGCAGCCAAGCAACAGGGTATAATTCACCCCTCCACTTT; cdr3_aa: CASSQATGYNSPLHF
clone_size: once; v_call: TRBV6-4; d_call: .; j_call: TRBJ1-1; cdr3_nt: TGTGCCAGCAGTGGACAGGCTCTCCCCACTGAAGCTTTCTTT; cdr3_aa: CASSGQALPTEAFF
clone_size: .; v_call: TRBV7-3; d_call: TRBD1; j_call: TRBJ1-3; cdr3_nt: TGTGCCAGCAGCTACAGGGGGCTTGGAAACACCATATATTTT; cdr3_aa: CASSYRGLGNTIYF
clone_size: .; v_call: TRBV7-2; d_call: TRBD1; j_call: TRBJ1-2; cdr3_nt: TGTGCCAGCAGCTTAGGCAGGACAGGGAACTATGGCTACACCTTC; cdr3_aa: CASSLGRTGNYGYTF
clone_size: .; v_call: TRBV7-2; d_call: .; j_call: TRBJ2-5; cdr3_nt: TGTGCCAGCAGGGAGGGGGCAGGACCCCAAGAGACCCAGTACTTC; cdr3_aa: CASREGAGPQETQYF
clone_size: .; v_call: TRBV27; d_call: TRBD1; j_call: TRBJ2-1; cdr3_nt: TGTGCCAGCAGTTTGCGGGACAGGGCCTACAATGAGCAGTTCTTC; cdr3_aa: CASSLRDRAYNEQFF
clone_size: .; v_call: TRBV18; d_call: .; j_call: TRBJ1-1; cdr3_nt: TGTGCCAGCTCACCCGGGGTGAACACTGAAGCTTTCTTT; cdr3_aa: CASSPGVNTEAFF
clone_size: .; v_call: TRBV28; d_call: .; j_call: TRBJ1-2; cdr3_nt: TGTGCCAGCAGTCCCCCGCCGGGGATCGGCTACACCTTC; cdr3_aa: CASSPPPGIGYTF
clone_size: .; v_call: TRBV7-9; d_call: TRBD1; j_call: TRBJ1-2; cdr3_nt: TGTGCCAGCACTCTAACGGGGACAGCAAACTATGGCTACACCTTC; cdr3_aa: CASTLTGTANYGYTF
clone_size: many; v_call: TRBV7-9; d_call: .; j_call: TRBJ2-1; cdr3_nt: TGTGCCAGCAGCTCCCGAGTGGAGTACAATGAGCAGTTCTTC; cdr3_aa: CASSSRVEYNEQFF
clone_size: .; v_call: TRBV2; d_call: TRBD1; j_call: TRBJ2-7; cdr3_nt: TGTGCCAGCAGTGCCGAACAGGGGGTCTCCTACGAGCAGTACTTC; cdr3_aa: CASSAEQGVSYEQYF
clone_size: .; v_call: TRBV6-2/TRBV6-3; d_call: TRBD1; j_call: TRBJ2-1; cdr3_nt: TGTGCCAGCAGTTACACACAGGGGAGGCAGTTCTTC; cdr3_aa: CASSYTQGRQFF
clone_size: .; v_call: TRBV27; d_call: .; j_call: TRBJ2-3; cdr3_nt: TGTGCCAGCAGTTTACAGAGGGTCGGGGATACGCAGTATTTT; cdr3_aa: CASSLQRVGDTQYF
clone_size: .; v_call: TRBV12-5; d_call: .; j_call: TRBJ2-5; cdr3_nt: TGTGCTAGTGGTTTGACAGGGTTAGAGACCCAGTACTTC; cdr3_aa: CASGLTGLETQYF
clone_size: few; v_call: TRBV7-2; d_call: TRBD1; j_call: TRBJ1-5; cdr3_nt: TGTGCCAGCAGCTTAACGACAGGGGCGAACAATCAGCCCCAGCATTTT; cdr3_aa: CASSLTTGANNQPQHF
clone_size: .; v_call: TRBV2; d_call: TRBD2; j_call: TRBJ2-5; cdr3_nt: TGTGCCAGCAGTACTAGCGGGGGCGTCGGTTTGACCCAGTACTTC; cdr3_aa: CASSTSGGVGLTQYF
clone_size: .; v_call: TRBV11-2; d_call: TRBD1; j_call: TRBJ2-2; cdr3_nt: TGTGCCAGCAGCCTGACAGGGGGTAACACCGGGGAGCTGTTTTTT; cdr3_aa: CASSLTGGNTGELFF
clone_size: .; v_call: TRBV7-7; d_call: TRBD1; j_call: TRBJ2-7; cdr3_nt: TGTGCCAGCAGCCCTGACAGGGGCGGCTACGAGCAGTACTTC; cdr3_aa: CASSPDRGGYEQYF
clone_size: .; v_call: TRBV3-1/TRBV3-2; d_call: TRBD2; j_call: TRBJ2-5; cdr3_nt: TGTGCCAGCGAACTAGCGGGACAAGAGACCCAGTACTTC; cdr3_aa: CASELAGQETQYF
clone_size: .; v_call: TRBV7-3; d_call: TRBD2; j_call: TRBJ2-2; cdr3_nt: TGTGCCAGCAGCCTGACTAGCGGGACCGGGGAGCTGTTTTTT; cdr3_aa: CASSLTSGTGELFF
clone_size: .; v_call: TRBV4-3; d_call: .; j_call: TRBJ2-2; cdr3_nt: TGCGCCAGCAGCCAAGTGACTAACTTTAACACCGGGGAGCTGTTTTTT; cdr3_aa: CASSQVTNFNTGELFF
clone_size: .; v_call: TRBV28; d_call: TRBD2; j_call: TRBJ2-4; cdr3_nt: TGTGCCAGCAGTTTATTACCTAGCGGGAACATTATTAACATTCAGTACTTC; cdr3_aa: CASSLLPSGNIINIQYF
clone_size: .; v_call: TRBV6-1; d_call: TRBD1; j_call: TRBJ1-5; cdr3_nt: TGTGCCAGCAGTGTACGCTCGGGACAGGGGGGGAATCAGCCCCAGCATTTT; cdr3_aa: CASSVRSGQGGNQPQHF
clone_size: .; v_call: TRBV27; d_call: TRBD1; j_call: TRBJ1-1; cdr3_nt: TGTGCCAGCAGTTTCGACAGGGGGCAAATGAACACTGAAGCTTTCTTT; cdr3_aa: CASSFDRGQMNTEAFF
clone_size: .; v_call: TRBV6-2/TRBV6-3; d_call: TRBD1; j_call: TRBJ1-2; cdr3_nt: TGTGCCAGCAGTCAAGCCCTGACAGGGGCGAACTATGGCTACACCTTC; cdr3_aa: CASSQALTGANYGYTF
clone_size: .; v_call: TRBV18; d_call: .; j_call: TRBJ1-2; cdr3_nt: TGTGCCAGCTCACCAGAGGGAGCTAACTATGGCTACACCTTC; cdr3_aa: CASSPEGANYGYTF
clone_size: .; v_call: TRBV20-1; d_call: .; j_call: TRBJ1-2; cdr3_nt: TGCAGTGCTAGTTCCCAGATGCCTAACTATGGCTACACCTTC; cdr3_aa: CSASSQMPNYGYTF
clone_size: .; v_call: TRBV9; d_call: TRBD2; j_call: TRBJ2-1; cdr3_nt: TGTGCCAGCAGCGTAGGGACTAGCAACTACAATGAGCAGTTCTTC; cdr3_aa: CASSVGTSNYNEQFF
clone_size: .; v_call: TRBV3-1/TRBV3-2; d_call: .; j_call: TRBJ2-7; cdr3_nt: TGTGCCAGCAGCCAGTGGGAGTCCGCCTACGAGCAGTACTTC; cdr3_aa: CASSQWESAYEQYF
clone_size: .; v_call: TRBV2; d_call: .; j_call: TRBJ1-5; cdr3_nt: TGTGCCAGCAGGGGGAGGGCCTCATTAAGCAATCAGCCCCAGCATTTT; cdr3_aa: CASRGRASLSNQPQHF
clone_size: once; v_call: TRBV19; d_call: TRBD2; j_call: TRBJ2-7; cdr3_nt: TGTGCCAGTAGTACCAGAATCTCAGGGGGTAGCGGGAGCTACGAGCAGTACTTC; cdr3_aa: CASSTRISGGSGSYEQYF
clone_size: .; v_call: TRBV27; d_call: .; j_call: TRBJ2-3; cdr3_nt: TGTGCCAGCAGTTTTTTGACTCCGAAAGATACGCAGTATTTT; cdr3_aa: CASSFLTPKDTQYF